This TCR beta chain was observed in a study of T cells after yellow fever vaccination. TCRdb re-called the 5' RACE reads with MiXCR, one entry per CDR3 protein. The profile shows hundreds of thousands of distinct CDR3 sequences, roughly an eighth of them singletons. Findings of the study overall: The study re-detected most primary-vaccination clones after the booster (approximately 96% CD4, just over 85% CD8). From the bulk population, abundant clonotypes could contaminate and appear within FACS-sorted repertoires.

The V and J ends lost 0 bases and 11 bases, in that order; junction bases with no gene match: 6. The germline CDR1 and CDR2 sequences are SGHRS and YFSETQ. The CDR3 is 14 residues long. The table lists this clonotype with a few counts. The antigen is unknown. This chain links TRBV5-1 with TRBJ2-1, with 9 bases matching TRBD2. This receptor was obtained from a man in his thirties or forties who received the YFV17D yellow fever vaccine. The source was PBMCs, collected on the day of the yellow fever booster vaccination. The CDR3 DNA reads TGCGCCAGCAGCTTGGATCGCGGGAGGGCCCAGCAGTTCTTC. Translated: CASSLDRGRAQQFF.